This TCR beta chain was captured in a study of blood T cell dynamics during melanoma immunotherapy. In the study overall: Patients with metastatic melanoma got pembrolizumab or nivolumab-ipilimumab as first-line care.

A fixed DNA input of approximately 400 ng was used per bulk PBMC sample. Here immunoSEQ multiplex PCR was the method, and the copy in TCRdb shows in-frame clones only, minus some. The sample has under 20,000 clones, roughly 85% seen once. This clone was seen a handful of times. Time point here: week 3, after first cycle of checkpoint inhibitor. Blood was drawn before treatment and at week 3 after checkpoint blockade. Response was assessed by RECIST 1.1 at 12 weeks, except a couple of rapid progressors. Sequencing used blood, obtained from a patient treated with checkpoint blockade. This clonotype originated in a human donor with melanoma.

CDR3 nucleotide sequence: TGTGCCTGGAGTATGCCGGATGGCTACACCTTC. It codes for CAWSMPDGYTF. This rearrangement joins TRBV30 to TRBJ1-2; D uncertain. V was trimmed by 2 bases and J by 6 bases, leaving 7 bases between them. Per the germline V gene, CDR1 is GTSNPN and CDR2 is SVGIG (reference sequence). There are 11 residues in the CDR3.